This T cell receptor beta chain was recorded in a study of T cell responses to AZD1222 COVID-19 vaccine. The study, taken as a whole, reports: Repertoires in all cases were sampled only once the peak T cell response had passed. Baseline antibody screening turned up just a handful of seropositive AZD1222 recipients.

V gave up 4 bases and J gave up 11 bases; unmatched junction bases: 9. The CDR3 length is 12 residues. The V gene's germline CDR1 is SGHDT and CDR2 YYEEEE. TCRdb keeps only in-frame clones here, not all; method: immunoSEQ multiplex PCR. This table has about 120,000 clones, approximately 90% appearing once. A remark on this clone: Its matching antigen is unknown.

This receptor was identified in an adult in good health. The chain employs TRBV5-6 and TRBJ2-7, with 7 bases that match TRBD1. The source was peripheral blood, collected on day 0 of AZD1222 vaccination. CDR3 sequence (DNA): TGTGCCAGCAGCGTTCCCGGGACAGATGAGTACTTC. It is translated as CASSVPGTDEYF.